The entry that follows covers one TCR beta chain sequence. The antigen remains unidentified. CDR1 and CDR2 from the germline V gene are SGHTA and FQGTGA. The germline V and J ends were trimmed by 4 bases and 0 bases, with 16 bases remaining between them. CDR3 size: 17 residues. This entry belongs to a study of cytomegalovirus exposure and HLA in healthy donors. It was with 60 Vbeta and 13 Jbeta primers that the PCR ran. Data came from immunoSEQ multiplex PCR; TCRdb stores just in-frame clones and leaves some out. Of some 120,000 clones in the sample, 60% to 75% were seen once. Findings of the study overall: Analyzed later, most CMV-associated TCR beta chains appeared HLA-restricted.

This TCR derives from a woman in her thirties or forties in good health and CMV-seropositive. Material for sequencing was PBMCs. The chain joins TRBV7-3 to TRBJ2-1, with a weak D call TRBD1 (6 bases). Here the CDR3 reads CASSSEGGRDSYNEQFF. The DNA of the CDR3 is TGTGCCAGCAGCTCCGAAGGGGGAAGGGACTCCTACAATGAGCAGTTCTTC.